This T cell receptor beta chain was sequenced for a study of cytomegalovirus exposure and HLA in healthy donors. Study details: The 120 or so validation repertoires used the same platform as the roughly 670 first-cohort repertoires (as reported by a later analysis). Overall study results and limits: Reported performance of the classifier showed diagnosis of cytomegalovirus status with high specificity and sensitivity. Many donors shared some public TCRs, even though most TCR sequences were rare.

TCRdb keeps only in-frame clones here, not all; method: immunoSEQ multiplex PCR. The table lists around 94,000 clones, about 95% of them singletons, with approximately 1% in the top ten. V gave up 0 bases and J gave up 2 bases; unmatched junction bases: 4. The CDR3 spans 17 residues. Germline lookup yields CDR1 SGDLS and CDR2 YYNGEE. Turning to this clone: The antigen is undetermined.

This TCR derives from a woman under 30 in good health and CMV-seronegative. The chain is built from TRBV9 and TRBJ2-1, with 11 bases that match TRBD2. The sample was PBMCs. The CDR3 DNA sequence: TGTGCCAGCAGCGTAGGCCTAGCGGGAGGAGCCTACAATGAGCAGTTCTTC. It yields the protein CASSVGLAGGAYNEQFF.